This record concerns one T cell receptor beta chain sequence. The sample is drawn from a study of blood T cell repertoires in COVID-19. Study as a whole: Collection of acute and convalescent COVID-19 samples took place in the United States, Italy and Spain. T cells, B-cell-depleted T cells, or PBMCs provided the cDNA or gDNA that served as material.

Per the original data handling: Cell counts per sample came from amplifying reference gene primers. The assay was immunoSEQ multiplex PCR, and TCRdb's table has in-frame clones only and misses some. That table supplies the V and J calls and clone size; D and trimming were determined from the DNA. The sample carries approximately 170,000 clones, less than 85% recorded once. Sequencing input: peripheral blood. This clonotype was obtained from a woman of 80 years or more with acute or convalescent COVID-19.

CDR3 in amino acids: CATTDSGRGKETQYF. The CDR3, as DNA: TGTGCCACCACGGATAGCGGGAGGGGGAAAGAGACCCAGTACTTC. The V gene is TRBV24-1, the J gene TRBJ2-5; TRBD2 agrees at 11 bases. CDR1 KGHDR and CDR2 SFDVKD come from the germline V gene. The CDR3 is 15 amino acids. J gave up 3 bases and V 8 bases, and 7 bases lay outside the gene matches.